This TCR beta chain was found in a study of T cell responses to AZD1222 COVID-19 vaccine. CDR3 length equals 12 residues. V shed 6 bases and J shed 5 bases, with 8 bases lying between them. Germline loops: CDR1 MNHEY, CDR2 SVGAGI. For this clone: Its antigen is not known.

Study-wide points: Targeting of unmutated variant regions was reportedly seen in nearly half of spike-specific TCRs. At baseline, seropositivity was found in only a handful of AZD1222 recipients. The sample set comprised mostly white British donors with more females, and clonal diversity was possibly underestimated.

The assay was immunoSEQ multiplex PCR, and TCRdb's table has in-frame clones only and misses some. This table holds around 150,000 clones, approximately 89% found once. This receptor was taken from an adult who received the AZD1222 COVID-19 vaccine. The V and J genes are TRBV6-5 and TRBJ1-5, with D possibly TRBD1 on 5 matching bases. The sample consisted of peripheral blood, taken 28 days after the second AZD1222 dose. CDR3 residues: CASRSGDQPQHF. The DNA of the CDR3 is TGTGCCAGCAGGTCGGGGGATCAGCCCCAGCATTTT.